This T cell receptor beta chain came from a study of shared clonotypes between healthy human individuals. The germline V and J ends were trimmed by 0 bases and 3 bases, with 14 bases remaining between them. Germline CDR1 and CDR2: KGHSH and LQKENI. CDR3 length equals 16 residues. This clone was counted a single time. Profiling relied on immunoSEQ multiplex PCR, and the TCRdb table lists in-frame clones only, not all of them. The table has about 1 million clones, roughly 80% seen once. The sequence derives from a man aged 18-30 years in good health. V usage is TRBV18 and J usage is TRBJ2-5; a weak D match, TRBD2 (6 bases). Sequencing was carried out using memory CD4+ T cells sorted from blood. Subset meaning: CD45RA-negative fraction. The CDR3: CASSPPGKGGEETQYF. In DNA, the CDR3 is TGTGCCAGCTCACCACCGGGCAAGGGCGGGGAAGAGACCCAGTACTTC.